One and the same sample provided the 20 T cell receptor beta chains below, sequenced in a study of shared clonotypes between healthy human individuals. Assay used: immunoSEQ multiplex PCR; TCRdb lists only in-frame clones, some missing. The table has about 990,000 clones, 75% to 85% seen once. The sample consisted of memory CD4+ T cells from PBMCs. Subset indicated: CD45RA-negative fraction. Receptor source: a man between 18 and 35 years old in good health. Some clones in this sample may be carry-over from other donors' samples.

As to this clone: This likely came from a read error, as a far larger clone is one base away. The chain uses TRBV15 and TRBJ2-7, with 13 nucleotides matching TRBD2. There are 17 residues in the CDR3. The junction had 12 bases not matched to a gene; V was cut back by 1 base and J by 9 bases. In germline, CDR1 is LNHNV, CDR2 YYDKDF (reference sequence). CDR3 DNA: TGTGCCACCAGCAGAGCCTTCTTTGGACTAGCGGGAGACGGGCAGTACTTC. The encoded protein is CATSRAFFGLAGDGQYF.

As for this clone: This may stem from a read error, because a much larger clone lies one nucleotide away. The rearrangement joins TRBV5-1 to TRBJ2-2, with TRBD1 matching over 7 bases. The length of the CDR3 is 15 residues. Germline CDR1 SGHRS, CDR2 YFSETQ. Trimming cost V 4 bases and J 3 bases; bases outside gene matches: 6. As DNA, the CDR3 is TGCGCCAGCAGCGTGGGACAGAGAGACACCGGGGAGCTGTTTTTT. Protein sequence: CASSVGQRDTGELFF.

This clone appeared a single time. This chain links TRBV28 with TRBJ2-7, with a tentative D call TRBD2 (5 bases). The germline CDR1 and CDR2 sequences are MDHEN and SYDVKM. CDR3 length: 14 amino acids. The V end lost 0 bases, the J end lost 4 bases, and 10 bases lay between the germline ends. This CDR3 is CASSLWGSGYEQYF. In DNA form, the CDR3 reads TGTGCCAGCAGTTTATGGGGATCGGGGTACGAGCAGTACTTC.

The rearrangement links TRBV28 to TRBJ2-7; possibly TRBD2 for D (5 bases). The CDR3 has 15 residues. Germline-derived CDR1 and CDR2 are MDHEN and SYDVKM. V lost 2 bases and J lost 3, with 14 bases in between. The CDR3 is CASSLGPGNYYEQYF. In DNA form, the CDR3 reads TGTGCCAGCAGTTTAGGTCCGGGGAACTACTACGAGCAGTACTTC.

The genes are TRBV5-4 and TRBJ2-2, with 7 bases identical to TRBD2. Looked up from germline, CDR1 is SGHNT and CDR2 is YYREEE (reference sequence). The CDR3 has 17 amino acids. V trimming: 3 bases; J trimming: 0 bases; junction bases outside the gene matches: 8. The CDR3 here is CASSSLAGSANTGELFF. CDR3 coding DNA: TGTGCCAGCAGCTCGTTAGCGGGTTCCGCGAACACCGGGGAGCTGTTTTTT.

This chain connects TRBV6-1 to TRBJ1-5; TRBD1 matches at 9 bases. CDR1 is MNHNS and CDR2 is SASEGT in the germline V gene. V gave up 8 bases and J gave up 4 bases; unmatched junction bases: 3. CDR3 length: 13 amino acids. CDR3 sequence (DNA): TGTGCCAGCGCAGGACAGGGGAATCAGCCCCAGCATTTT. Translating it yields CASAGQGNQPQHF.

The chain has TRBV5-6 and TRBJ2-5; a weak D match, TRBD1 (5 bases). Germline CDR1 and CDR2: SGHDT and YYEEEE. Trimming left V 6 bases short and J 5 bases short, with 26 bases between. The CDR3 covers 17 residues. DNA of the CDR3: TGTGCCAGCACCCAAGGGCCCCAGGGAATTTTAGGGGAGACCCAGTACTTC. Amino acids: CASTQGPQGILGETQYF.

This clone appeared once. The DNA of the CDR3 is TGTGCCAGCCGCTGGTACGGGACCGGGGAGCTGTTTTTT. Translated, it gives CASRWYGTGELFF. The V and J genes are TRBV28 and TRBJ2-2; no clear D. Trimming left V 8 bases short and J 5 bases short, with 12 bases between. Germline assignment: CDR1 MDHEN and CDR2 SYDVKM. This CDR3 contains 13 residues.

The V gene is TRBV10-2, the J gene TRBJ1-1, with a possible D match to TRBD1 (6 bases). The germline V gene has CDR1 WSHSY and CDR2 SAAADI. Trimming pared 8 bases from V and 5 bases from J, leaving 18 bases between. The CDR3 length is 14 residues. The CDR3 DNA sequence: TGCGCCAGCTCAAGGACAGTTGGGGCGACTGAAGCTTTCTTT. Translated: CASSRTVGATEAFF.

This chain's CDR3 is CASSRYSNQPQHF. The DNA for the CDR3 is TGTGCCAGCAGCCGTTATAGCAATCAGCCCCAGCATTTT. This chain links TRBV11-2 with TRBJ1-5, with D hard to call. Germline-derived CDR1 and CDR2 are SGHAT and FQNNGV. The V end was cut by 5 bases, the J end by 0 bases, with 5 bases between. CDR3 length: 13 residues.

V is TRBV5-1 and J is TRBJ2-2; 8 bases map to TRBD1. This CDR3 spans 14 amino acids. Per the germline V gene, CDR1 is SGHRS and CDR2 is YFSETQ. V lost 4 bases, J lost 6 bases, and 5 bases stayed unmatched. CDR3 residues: CASSPRQGSGELFF. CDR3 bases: TGCGCCAGCAGCCCCAGACAGGGGTCCGGGGAGCTGTTTTTT.

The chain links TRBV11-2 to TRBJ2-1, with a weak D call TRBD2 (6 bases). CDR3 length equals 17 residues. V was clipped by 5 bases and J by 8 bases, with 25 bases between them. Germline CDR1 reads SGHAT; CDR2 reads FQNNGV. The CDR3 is CASSLRLGSPVVDEQFF. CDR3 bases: TGTGCCAGCAGCCTCCGACTAGGTTCGCCGGTAGTTGATGAGCAGTTCTTC.

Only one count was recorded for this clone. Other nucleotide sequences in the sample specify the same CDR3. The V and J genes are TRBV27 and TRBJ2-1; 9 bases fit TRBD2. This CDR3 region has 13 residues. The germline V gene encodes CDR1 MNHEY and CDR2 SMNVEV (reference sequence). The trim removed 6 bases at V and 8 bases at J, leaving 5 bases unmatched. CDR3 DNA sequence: TGTGCCAGCAGCTTAGCGGGAGAGGATGAGCAGTTCTTC. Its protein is CASSLAGEDEQFF.

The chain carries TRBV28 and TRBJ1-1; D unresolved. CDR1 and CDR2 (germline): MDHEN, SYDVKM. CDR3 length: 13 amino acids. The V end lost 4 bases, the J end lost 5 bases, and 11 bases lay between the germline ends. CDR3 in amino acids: CASSSGGETEAFF. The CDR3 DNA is TGTGCCAGCAGTTCGGGTGGAGAAACTGAAGCTTTCTTT.

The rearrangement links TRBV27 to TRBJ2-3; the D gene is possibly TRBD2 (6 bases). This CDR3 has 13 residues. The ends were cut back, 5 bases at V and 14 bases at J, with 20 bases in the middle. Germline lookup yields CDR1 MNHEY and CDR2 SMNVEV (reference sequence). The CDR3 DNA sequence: TGTGCCAGCAGTGTGGTGGGGACTTCCTGGTGGTATTTT. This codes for CASSVVGTSWWYF.

The CDR3 is CASRINRVGGNQPQHF. CDR3 coding DNA: TGTGCCAGCAGAATTAACAGGGTGGGAGGCAATCAGCCCCAGCATTTT. This chain uses TRBV28 with TRBJ1-5; D is perhaps TRBD1 (6 bases). Trimming removed 6 bases from V and 2 bases from J, with 17 bases in between. The CDR3 loop spans 16 amino acids. CDR1 is MDHEN and CDR2 is SYDVKM in the germline V gene.

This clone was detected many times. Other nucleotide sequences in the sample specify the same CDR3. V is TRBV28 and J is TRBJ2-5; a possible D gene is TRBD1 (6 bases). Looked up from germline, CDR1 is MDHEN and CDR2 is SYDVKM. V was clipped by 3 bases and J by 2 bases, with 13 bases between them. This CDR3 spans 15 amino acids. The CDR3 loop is CASSLVRDTQETQYF. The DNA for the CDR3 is TGTGCCAGCAGTTTGGTCCGGGACACACAAGAGACCCAGTACTTC.

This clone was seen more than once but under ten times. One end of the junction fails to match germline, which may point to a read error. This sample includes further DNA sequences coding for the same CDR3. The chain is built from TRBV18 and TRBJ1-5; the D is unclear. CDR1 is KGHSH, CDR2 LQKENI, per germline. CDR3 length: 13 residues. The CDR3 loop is CASSPPGDQPQHF. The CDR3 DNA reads TGTGCCAGCTCACCACCCGGGGATCAGCCCCAGCACTTT.

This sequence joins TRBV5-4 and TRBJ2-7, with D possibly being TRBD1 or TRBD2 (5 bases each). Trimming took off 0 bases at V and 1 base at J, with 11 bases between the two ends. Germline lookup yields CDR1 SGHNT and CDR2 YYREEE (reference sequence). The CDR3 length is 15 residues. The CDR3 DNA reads TGTGCCAGCAGCTTGGGGGGACGGATTTCCTACGAGCAGTACTTC. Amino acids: CASSLGGRISYEQYF.

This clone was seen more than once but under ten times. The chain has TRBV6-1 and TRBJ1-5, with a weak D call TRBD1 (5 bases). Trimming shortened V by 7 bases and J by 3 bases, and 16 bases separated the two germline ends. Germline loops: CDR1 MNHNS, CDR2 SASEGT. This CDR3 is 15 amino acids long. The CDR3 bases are TGTGCCAGCACCCCGGGGCCAGCGTTCAATCAGCCCCAGCATTTT. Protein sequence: CASTPGPAFNQPQHF.